This TCR beta chain was obtained from a study of T cell changes during pregnancy in multiple sclerosis. The V gene's germline CDR1 is GTSNPN and CDR2 SVGIG (reference sequence). This CDR3 region has 13 residues. V lost 2 bases, J lost 0 bases, and 8 bases lay in between. TCRdb's copy holds only in-frame clones and misses some; the assay was immunoSEQ multiplex PCR. The sample yields roughly 99,000 clones, under 95% seen once. The sequencing used peripheral blood, collected in the third trimester of pregnancy. The TCR was taken from a female donor in good health, enrolled as a control in a pregnancy study. This rearrangement joins TRBV30 to TRBJ2-7, with D possibly matching TRBD1 (6 bases). The CDR3 nucleotides are TGTGCCTGGAGTCAGGACAGCTCCTACGAGCAGTACTTC. As protein: CAWSQDSSYEQYF.